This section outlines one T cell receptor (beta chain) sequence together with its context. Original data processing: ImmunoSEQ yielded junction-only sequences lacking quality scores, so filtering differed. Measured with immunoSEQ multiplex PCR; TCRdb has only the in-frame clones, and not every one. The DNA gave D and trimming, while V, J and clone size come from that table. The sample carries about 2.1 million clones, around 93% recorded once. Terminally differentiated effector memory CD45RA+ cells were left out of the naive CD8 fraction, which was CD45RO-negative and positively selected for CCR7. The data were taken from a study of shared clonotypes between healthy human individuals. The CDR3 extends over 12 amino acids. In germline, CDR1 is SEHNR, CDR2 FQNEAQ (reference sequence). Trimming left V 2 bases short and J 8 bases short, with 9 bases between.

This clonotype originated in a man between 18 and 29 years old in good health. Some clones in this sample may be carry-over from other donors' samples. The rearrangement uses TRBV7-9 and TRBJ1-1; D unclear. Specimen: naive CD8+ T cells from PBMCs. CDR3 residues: CASSLRQVEAFF. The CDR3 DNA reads TGTGCCAGCAGCTTACGTCAGGTGGAAGCTTTCTTT. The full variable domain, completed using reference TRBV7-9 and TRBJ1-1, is DTGVSQNPRHKITKRGQNVTFRCDPISEHNRLYWYRQTLGQGPEFLTYFQNEAQLEKSRLLSDRFSAERPKGSFSTLEIQRTEQGDSAMYLCASSLRQVEAFFGQGTRLTVV.